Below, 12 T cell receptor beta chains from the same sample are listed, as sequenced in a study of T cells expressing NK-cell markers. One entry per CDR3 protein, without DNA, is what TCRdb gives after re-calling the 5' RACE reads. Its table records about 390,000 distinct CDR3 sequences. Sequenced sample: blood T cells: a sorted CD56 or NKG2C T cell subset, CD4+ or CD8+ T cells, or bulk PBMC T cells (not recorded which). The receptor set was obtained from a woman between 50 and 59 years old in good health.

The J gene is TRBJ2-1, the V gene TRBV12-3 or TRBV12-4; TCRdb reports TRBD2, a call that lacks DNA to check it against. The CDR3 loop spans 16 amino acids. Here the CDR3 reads CASRVSSVGAYNEQFF.

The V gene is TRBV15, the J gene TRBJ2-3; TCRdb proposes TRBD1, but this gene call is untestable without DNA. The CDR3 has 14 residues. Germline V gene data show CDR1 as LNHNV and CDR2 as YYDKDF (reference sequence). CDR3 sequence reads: CATSRSRGTDTQYF. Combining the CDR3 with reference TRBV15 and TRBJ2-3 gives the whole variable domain DAMVIQNPRYQVTQFGKPVTLSCSQTLNHNVMYWYQQKSSQAPKLLFHYYDKDFNNEADTPDNFQSRRPNTSFCFLDIRSPGLGDTAMYLCATSRSRGTDTQYFGPGTRLTVL.

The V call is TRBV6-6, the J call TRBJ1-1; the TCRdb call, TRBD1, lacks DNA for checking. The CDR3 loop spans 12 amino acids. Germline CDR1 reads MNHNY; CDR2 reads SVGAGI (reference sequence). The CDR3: CASRGGQGEAFF.

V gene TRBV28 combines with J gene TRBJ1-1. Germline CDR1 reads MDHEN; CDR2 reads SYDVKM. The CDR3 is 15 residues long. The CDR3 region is CASSPPLRGDTEAFF. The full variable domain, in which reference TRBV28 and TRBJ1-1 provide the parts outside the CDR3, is DVKVTQSSRYLVKRTGEKVFLECVQDMDHENMFWYRQDPGLGLRLIYFSYDVKMKEKGDIPEGYSVSREKKERFSLILESASTNQTSMYLCASSPPLRGDTEAFFGQGTRLTVV.

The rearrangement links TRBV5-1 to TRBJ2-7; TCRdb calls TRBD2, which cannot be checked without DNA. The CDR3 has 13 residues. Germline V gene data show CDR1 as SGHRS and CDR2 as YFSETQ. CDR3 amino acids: CASSLDGGGEQYF.

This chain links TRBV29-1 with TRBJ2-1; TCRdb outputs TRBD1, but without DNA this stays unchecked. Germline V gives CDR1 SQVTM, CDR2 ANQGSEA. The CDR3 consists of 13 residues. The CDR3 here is CSVVPPLQGEQFF.

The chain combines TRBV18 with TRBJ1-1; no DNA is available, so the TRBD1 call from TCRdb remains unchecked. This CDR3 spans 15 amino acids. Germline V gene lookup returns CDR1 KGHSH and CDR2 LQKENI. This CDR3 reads CASSPTGGMSTEAFF.

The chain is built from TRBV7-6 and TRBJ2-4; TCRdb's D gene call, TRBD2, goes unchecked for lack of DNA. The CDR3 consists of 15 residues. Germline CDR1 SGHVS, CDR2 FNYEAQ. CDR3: CASSSGGGQKSIQYF.

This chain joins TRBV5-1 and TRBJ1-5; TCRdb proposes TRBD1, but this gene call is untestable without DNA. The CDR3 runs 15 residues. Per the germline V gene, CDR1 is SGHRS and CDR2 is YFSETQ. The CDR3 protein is CASSPTGTGNIPQHF.

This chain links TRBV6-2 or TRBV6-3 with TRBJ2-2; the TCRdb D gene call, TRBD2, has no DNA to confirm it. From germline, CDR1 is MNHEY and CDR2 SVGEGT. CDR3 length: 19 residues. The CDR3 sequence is CASRWGQETSGSTHGELFF.

The CDR3 loop reads CASSPEPGLAYEQYF. V usage is TRBV7-3 and J usage is TRBJ2-7; TCRdb's D gene call, TRBD2, goes unchecked for lack of DNA. This CDR3 region has 15 residues. Germline CDR1 and CDR2: SGHTA and FQGTGA.

The CDR3 is CASSGSQETQYF. The rearrangement joins TRBV9 to TRBJ2-5. This CDR3 spans 12 amino acids. In germline, CDR1 is SGDLS, CDR2 YYNGEE.